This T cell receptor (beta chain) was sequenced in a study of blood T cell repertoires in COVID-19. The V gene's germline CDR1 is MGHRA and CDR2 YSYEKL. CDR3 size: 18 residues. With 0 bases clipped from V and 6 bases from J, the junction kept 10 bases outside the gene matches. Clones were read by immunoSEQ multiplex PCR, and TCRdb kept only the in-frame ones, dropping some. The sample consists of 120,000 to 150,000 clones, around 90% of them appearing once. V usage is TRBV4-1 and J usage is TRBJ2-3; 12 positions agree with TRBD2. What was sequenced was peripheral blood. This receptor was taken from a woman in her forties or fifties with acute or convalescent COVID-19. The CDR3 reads CASSQEQGGLAGGDTQYF. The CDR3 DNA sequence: TGCGCCAGCAGCCAAGAACAAGGAGGGCTAGCGGGGGGGGATACGCAGTATTTT.